This T cell receptor (beta chain) was recovered during a study of technical replicates of blood from four donors. V dropped 7 bases and J dropped 4 bases, with 13 bases sitting between them. CDR3 length: 13 amino acids. Germline V lookup: CDR1 MNHEY, CDR2 SVGAGI. The table came from immunoSEQ multiplex PCR; TCRdb's copy has only in-frame clones and leaves some out. This sample has around 56,000 clones; nearly 95% occur once, and the top ten carry 3% to 3.5%. The sequenced sample consisted of PBMCs. This TCR derives from a human donor in good health. Some clones in this sample may be carry-over from other donors' samples. The chain joins TRBV6-5 to TRBJ1-1; D may be TRBD1 (6 bases). The CDR3 DNA reads as TGTGCCAGCACCAATTACAGGGCCACTGAAGCTTTCTTT. This encodes CASTNYRATEAFF.